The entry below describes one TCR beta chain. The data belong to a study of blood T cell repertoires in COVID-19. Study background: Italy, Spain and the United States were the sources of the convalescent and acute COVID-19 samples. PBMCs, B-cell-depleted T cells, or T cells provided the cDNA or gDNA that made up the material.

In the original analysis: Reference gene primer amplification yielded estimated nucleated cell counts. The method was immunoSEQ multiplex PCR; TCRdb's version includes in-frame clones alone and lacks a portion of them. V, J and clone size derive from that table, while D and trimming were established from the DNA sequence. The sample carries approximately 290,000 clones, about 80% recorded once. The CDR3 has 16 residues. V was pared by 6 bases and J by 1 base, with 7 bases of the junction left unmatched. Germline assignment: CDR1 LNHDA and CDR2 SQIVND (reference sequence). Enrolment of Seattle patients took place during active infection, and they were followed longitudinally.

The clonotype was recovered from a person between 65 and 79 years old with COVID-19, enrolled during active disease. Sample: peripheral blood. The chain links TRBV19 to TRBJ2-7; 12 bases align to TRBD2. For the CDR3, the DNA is TGTGCCAGTAGGAAAACGACTAGCGGGAGTTCCTACGAGCAGTACTTC. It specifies CASRKTTSGSSYEQYF.